The rows below give T cell receptor beta chains drawn from one sample of a study of cytotoxic CD8 clonotypes in ibrutinib-treated CLL. Using immunoSEQ multiplex PCR, the repertoire was profiled, and TCRdb retains in-frame clones only, with some absent. The repertoire holds some 200,000 clones, with about four fifths as singletons. Specimen: PBMCs, collected after 12 months of ibrutinib treatment. The receptors come from a human donor with chronic lymphocytic leukemia. CDR3s include the opening cysteine and the closing phenylalanine or tryptophan. A D gene is named only where the DNA matches it firmly. A row's size may be missing; if present it is once, few, many or a size class.

CDR3 | DNA | size | J | V | D
CASSLPGQVTYSNQPQHF | TGTGCCAGCAGTTTACCCGGACAGGTGACTTATAGCAATCAGCCCCAGCATTTT | . | TRBJ1-5 | TRBV28 | TRBD1
CASSLDQIRSETQYF | TGTGCCAGCAGCCTCGACCAAATCAGGTCAGAGACCCAGTACTTC | once | TRBJ2-5 | TRBV5-4 | .
CASSPRLAGGWADTQYF | TGTGCCAGCAGCCCTCGACTAGCGGGGGGCTGGGCAGATACGCAGTATTTT | . | TRBJ2-3 | TRBV7-9 | TRBD2
CASSGRVSNQPQHF | TGTGCCAGCAGCGGCAGGGTTAGCAATCAGCCCCAGCATTTT | . | TRBJ1-5 | TRBV7-8 | .
CASSQGQNTEAFF | TGTGCCAGCAGCCAAGGTCAGAACACTGAAGCTTTCTTT | once | TRBJ1-1 | TRBV4-2 | .
CASSPSPTPKEQYF | TGTGCCAGCAGTCCCTCCCCGACACCTAAGGAGCAGTACTTC | . | TRBJ2-7 | TRBV7-8 | .
CASSVYRNYEQYF | TGTGCCAGCAGTGTCTACCGAAACTACGAGCAGTACTTC | . | TRBJ2-7 | TRBV2 | .
CASSQDRQGGGNTIYF | TGCGCCAGCAGCCAAGATCGGCAGGGAGGAGGAAACACCATATATTTT | few | TRBJ1-3 | TRBV4-1 | .
CASSGMARAQYF | TGTGCCAGTAGCGGAATGGCTAGGGCGCAGTACTTC | . | TRBJ2-7 | TRBV19 | .
CASSQINGEQYF | TGCGCCAGCAGCCAGATTAATGGAGAGCAGTACTTC | few | TRBJ2-7 | TRBV4-1 | .
CASSLGPQGFGETQYF | TGTGCCAGCAGCTTAGGACCCCAGGGGTTTGGGGAGACCCAGTACTTC | . | TRBJ2-5 | TRBV7-9 | .
CATIAGTTGYEQYF | TGCGCCACTATTGCAGGTACCACCGGCTACGAGCAGTACTTC | . | TRBJ2-7 | TRBV10-2 | .
CASSESSYNEQFF | TGTGCCAGCAGTGAATCGAGTTACAATGAGCAGTTCTTC | . | TRBJ2-1 | TRBV6-1 | .
CASSPTGNTEAFF | TGTGCCAGCAGTCCGACGGGGAACACTGAAGCTTTCTTT | . | TRBJ1-1 | TRBV27 | .
CSASSNEQFF | TGCAGTGCTAGTAGCAATGAGCAGTTCTTC | . | TRBJ2-1 | TRBV20-1 | .
CASGDFEQFF | TGTGCCTCAGGGGACTTCGAGCAGTTCTTC | . | TRBJ2-1 | TRBV14 | .
CASSRSDRYSPLHF | TGTGCCAGCAGCCGGTCTGACAGATATTCACCCCTCCACTTT | . | TRBJ1-6 | TRBV7-9 | .
CASKGGGYNEQFF | TGTGCCAGCAAGGGTGGCGGGTACAATGAGCAGTTCTTC | . | TRBJ2-1 | TRBV27 | .
CAGLSLSEQETQYF | TGTGCCGGCCTCTCCTTGAGCGAACAAGAGACCCAGTACTTC | . | TRBJ2-5 | TRBV2 | .
CASYGLKNTGELFF | TGTGCCAGCTACGGCCTCAAGAACACCGGGGAGCTGTTTTTT | . | TRBJ2-2 | TRBV6-5 | .
CAWSVPPGRDDNSPLHF | TGTGCCTGGAGTGTCCCTCCGGGGAGGGACGATAATTCACCCCTCCACTTT | . | TRBJ1-6 | TRBV30 | .
CASSQDRTSWDYGYTF | TGCGCCAGCAGCCAAGATCGGACCAGTTGGGACTATGGCTACACCTTC | few | TRBJ1-2 | TRBV4-1 | .
CASSPWEGETQYF | TGTGCCAGCAGCCCATGGGAGGGAGAGACCCAGTACTTC | . | TRBJ2-5 | TRBV5-4 | TRBD2
CASIAGGPADTQYF | TGTGCCAGCATCGCGGGGGGGCCGGCAGATACGCAGTATTTT | . | TRBJ2-3 | TRBV2 | TRBD2
CAWSPGQGVVAFF | TGTGCCTGGAGCCCGGGACAGGGTGTTGTCGCTTTCTTT | . | TRBJ1-1 | TRBV30 | TRBD1
CASSLWRAFELSSYEQYF | TGTGCCAGCAGTTTATGGAGGGCCTTTGAGCTTAGCTCCTACGAGCAGTACTTC | . | TRBJ2-7 | TRBV28 | .
CASSPLEAGINEQYF | TGCGCCAGCAGCCCTCTGGAGGCAGGGATCAACGAGCAGTACTTC | once | TRBJ2-7 | TRBV4-1 | .
CASSPLESSYEQYF | TGTGCCAGCAGTCCTCTTGAGTCTTCCTACGAGCAGTACTTC | once | TRBJ2-7 | TRBV27 | .
CASSEAVRDRGHFF | TGTGCCAGCAGTGAAGCGGTCCGGGACAGGGGGCATTTCTTC | . | TRBJ2-1 | TRBV6-1 | TRBD1
CASSFSSLAGVVNEQFF | TGTGCCAGCAGCTTCTCATCACTAGCGGGAGTGGTCAATGAGCAGTTCTTC | . | TRBJ2-1 | TRBV11-3 | TRBD2
CASSISGPFAYEQYF | TGTGCCAGTAGTATTTCGGGACCATTCGCTTACGAGCAGTACTTC | once | TRBJ2-7 | TRBV19 | .
CASSVATGEREKLFF | TGTGCCAGCAGCGTAGCGACAGGGGAAAGGGAAAAACTGTTTTTT | . | TRBJ1-4 | TRBV9 | TRBD1
CASSLDRGRNEQFF | TGTGCCAGCAGCCTCGACAGGGGGCGGAATGAGCAGTTCTTC | . | TRBJ2-1 | TRBV4-2 | TRBD1
CASSFGTGGYEQYF | TGTGCCAGCAGTTTCGGGACAGGGGGCTACGAGCAGTACTTC | . | TRBJ2-7 | TRBV6-5 | TRBD1
CASSEAAGQGRYGYTF | TGTGCCAGCAGTGAAGCAGCGGGACAGGGTCGCTATGGCTACACCTTC | . | TRBJ1-2 | TRBV6-1 | TRBD1
CASSYSPGTAYGYTF | TGTGCCAGCAGTTACTCCCCCGGGACAGCATATGGCTACACCTTC | . | TRBJ1-2 | TRBV6-5 | TRBD1
CASSLLGTSAASSYNEQFF | TGTGCCAGCAGCCTACTCGGGACTAGCGCCGCGAGCTCCTACAATGAGCAGTTCTTC | . | TRBJ2-1 | TRBV27 | TRBD2
CASRGQNNSPLHF | TGTGCCAGCAGGGGACAGAATAATTCACCCCTCCACTTT | once | TRBJ1-6 | TRBV9 | TRBD1
CAISESQGTEAFF | TGTGCCATCAGTGAGTCGCAGGGAACTGAAGCTTTCTTT | . | TRBJ1-1 | TRBV10-3 | .
CASSLTAGSHNNEQFF | TGTGCCAGCAGCTTAACAGCGGGGAGCCATAACAATGAGCAGTTCTTC | few | TRBJ2-1 | TRBV11-2 | TRBD2
CASSPWPDINGELFF | TGCGCCAGCAGCCCGTGGCCCGACATCAACGGGGAGCTGTTTTTT | . | TRBJ2-2 | TRBV4-1 | .
CASSLLWQGGGETQYF | TGTGCCAGCAGCCTACTGTGGCAGGGCGGGGGAGAGACCCAGTACTTC | . | TRBJ2-5 | TRBV28 | TRBD2
CASRTGTGAYEQYF | TGTGCCAGCAGGACCGGGACAGGAGCCTACGAGCAGTACTTC | . | TRBJ2-7 | TRBV27 | TRBD1
CAQRGVDHEYNEQFF | TGTGCGCAGAGGGGCGTGGATCATGAATACAATGAGCAGTTCTTC | . | TRBJ2-1 | TRBV6-5 | .
CASSYDRGEQYF | TGTGCCAGCAGCTATGACAGGGGCGAGCAGTACTTC | . | TRBJ2-7 | TRBV11-2 | TRBD1
CASSPSTGADTLYGYTF | TGTGCCAGCTCACCATCGACTGGGGCGGATACCCTCTATGGCTACACCTTC | . | TRBJ1-2 | TRBV18 | .
CSVEGLGRGGELFF | TGCAGCGTTGAAGGATTGGGGCGGGGCGGGGAGCTGTTTTTT | . | TRBJ2-2 | TRBV29-1 | .
CASSPRQGVYEQYF | TGTGCCAGCTCACCACGGCAGGGTGTCTACGAGCAGTACTTC | few | TRBJ2-7 | TRBV18 | .
CASSADRGREQYF | TGTGCCAGCAGCGCGGACAGGGGGCGCGAGCAGTACTTC | . | TRBJ2-7 | TRBV5-8 | TRBD1
CASRQGSLEKLFF | TGTGCCAGCAGACAGGGATCCTTAGAAAAACTGTTTTTT | . | TRBJ1-4 | TRBV2 | .
CASTPMLGLAGEQFF | TGTGCCAGCACCCCGATGCTGGGACTAGCGGGTGAGCAGTTCTTC | . | TRBJ2-1 | TRBV28 | TRBD2